This TCR beta chain was sequenced for a study of blood T cell repertoires in COVID-19. The germline V gene has CDR1 SGHTA and CDR2 FQGNSA. The CDR3 has 16 amino acids. The J segment lost 6 bases and the V segment lost 2 bases, leaving 6 bases of the junction unmatched. Using immunoSEQ multiplex PCR, the repertoire was profiled, and TCRdb retains in-frame clones only, with some absent. The table shows approximately 150,000 clones, with around 82% occurring only once. The V call is TRBV7-2, the J call TRBJ2-4, with 11 bases matching TRBD1. The material sequenced was peripheral blood. The sequence derives from a human donor with acute or convalescent COVID-19. The donor label of this sample is uncertain. The chain's CDR3 is CASSLSPGQGGNIQYF. CDR3 sequence (DNA): TGTGCCAGCAGCTTATCCCCGGGACAGGGGGGAAACATTCAGTACTTC.